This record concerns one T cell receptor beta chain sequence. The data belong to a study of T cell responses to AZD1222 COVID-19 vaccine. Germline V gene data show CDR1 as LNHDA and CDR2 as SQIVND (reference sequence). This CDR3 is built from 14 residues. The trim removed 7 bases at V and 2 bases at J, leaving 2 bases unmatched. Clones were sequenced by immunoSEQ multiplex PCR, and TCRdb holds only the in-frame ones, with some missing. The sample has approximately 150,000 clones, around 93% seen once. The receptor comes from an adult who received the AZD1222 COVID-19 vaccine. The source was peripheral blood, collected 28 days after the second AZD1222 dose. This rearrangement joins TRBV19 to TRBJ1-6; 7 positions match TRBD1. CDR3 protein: CASMGTAYNSPLHF. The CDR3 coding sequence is TGTGCCAGTATGGGGACAGCCTATAATTCACCCCTCCACTTT. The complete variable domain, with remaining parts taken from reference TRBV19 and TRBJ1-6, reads DGGITQSPKYLFRKEGQNVTLSCEQNLNHDAMYWYRQDPGQGLRLIYYSQIVNDFQKGDIAEGYSVSREKKESFPLTVTSAQKNPTAFYLCASMGTAYNSPLHFGNGTRLTVT.